Listed here are 21 T cell receptor beta chains from one sample, sequenced in a study of blood T cell repertoires in COVID-19. Here immunoSEQ multiplex PCR was the method, and the copy in TCRdb shows in-frame clones only, minus some. The sample includes roughly 400,000 clones, about 88% of them seen just once. Material for sequencing was PBMCs or T cells enriched from blood (not recorded which). The receptors were gathered from a woman between 18 and 29 years old who had been exposed to COVID-19.

This chain connects TRBV11-1 to TRBJ2-1; 8 bases are shared with TRBD2. In germline, CDR1 is SGHAT, CDR2 FQDESV (reference sequence). Germline trimming cut 5 bases from V and 0 bases from J; bases unmatched to any gene: 6. This CDR3 is 16 amino acids long. The chain's CDR3 is CASSLGAGASYNEQFF. The CDR3 region has the DNA TGTGCCAGCAGCCTCGGAGCGGGAGCCTCCTACAATGAGCAGTTCTTC.

The chain uses TRBV7-8 and TRBJ1-1; a weak D match, TRBD1 (6 bases). The CDR3 is 17 amino acids. Trimming removed 1 base at V and 1 base at J, with 16 bases between. Germline V gene sequence: CDR1 SGHVS, CDR2 FQNEAQ. CDR3 residues: CASSLGGGRGQNTEAFF. The CDR3 region has the DNA TGTGCCAGCAGCTTAGGAGGGGGTAGGGGCCAGAACACTGAAGCTTTCTTT.

The count of this clone is one. V usage is TRBV25-1 and J usage is TRBJ2-1; D is unresolved. CDR1 is MGHDK, CDR2 SYGVNS, per germline. This CDR3 comprises 15 residues. V lost 6 bases and J lost 8, with 20 bases in between. The CDR3 region has the DNA TGTGCCAGCAGCAACGGAGCGACTTCCTCTGATGAGCAGTTCTTC. Residues: CASSNGATSSDEQFF.

This chain joins TRBV30 and TRBJ2-1; 11 bases are shared with TRBD2. J was trimmed by 4 bases and V by 4 bases; bases with no gene match: 0. The CDR3 is 13 amino acids. Germline CDR1 reads GTSNPN; CDR2 reads SVGIG (reference sequence). The CDR3 is CAWTSGGYNEQFF. In DNA form, the CDR3 reads TGTGCCTGGACTAGCGGGGGGTACAATGAGCAGTTCTTC. The whole variable domain, filled in from reference TRBV30 and TRBJ2-1, reads SQTIHQWPATLVQPVGSPLSLECTVEGTSNPNLYWYRQAAGRGLQLLFYSVGIGQISSEVPQNLSASRPQDRQFILSSKKLLLSDSGFYLCAWTSGGYNEQFFGPGTRLTVL.

The CDR3 nucleotides read TGTGCCAGTAGTCCTACAGGGTTCGTCTACGAGCAGTACTTC. Translating it yields CASSPTGFVYEQYF. The chain recombines TRBV19 with TRBJ2-7; perhaps TRBD1 as D (6 bases). V lost 5 bases and J 3 bases, leaving 14 bases between the germline ends. Looked up from germline, CDR1 is LNHDA and CDR2 is SQIVND (reference sequence). This CDR3 has 14 amino acids.

About this clone itself: The identical CDR3 is also encoded by other nucleotide sequences in the sample. This sequence joins TRBV28 and TRBJ2-7; TRBD2 matches 7 bases. V shed 6 bases and J 4 bases; nucleotides not matched to a gene: 3. Germline V gene lookup returns CDR1 MDHEN and CDR2 SYDVKM. The CDR3 totals 12 residues. The CDR3 here is CASSPGGYEQYF. CDR3 nucleotides: TGTGCCAGCAGCCCCGGGGGGTACGAGCAGTACTTC.

The J gene is TRBJ2-7, the V gene TRBV28; 8 bases agree with TRBD1. This CDR3 comprises 14 residues. Germline CDR1 and CDR2: MDHEN and SYDVKM. V lost 10 bases and J lost 6; bases outside the gene matches: 14. DNA for the CDR3: TGTGCCATCTGGGACGGGACAGGAGGTCTCGAGCAGTACTTC. Residues: CAIWDGTGGLEQYF.

The CDR3 reads CASSPGTSAVYEQYF. The CDR3 DNA reads TGTGCCAGCAGCCCCGGGACTAGCGCGGTATACGAGCAGTACTTC. The chain is built from TRBV9 and TRBJ2-7; 10 bases map to TRBD2. V was clipped by 4 bases and J by 4 bases; unmatched bases: 8. The CDR3 runs 15 residues. Germline V gene sequence: CDR1 SGDLS, CDR2 YYNGEE.

The rearrangement links TRBV7-9 to TRBJ1-2, with 10 bases matching TRBD1. Germline-derived CDR1 and CDR2 are SEHNR and FQNEAQ (reference sequence). CDR3 size: 14 residues. V gave up 5 bases and J gave up 4 bases; unmatched junction bases: 4. The CDR3 DNA is TGTGCCAGCAGCGAGACAGGGGGCGCCTATGGCTACACCTTC. Protein sequence: CASSETGGAYGYTF.

The V and J genes are TRBV19 and TRBJ1-2; weak D call: TRBD1 (6 bases). In germline, CDR1 is LNHDA, CDR2 SQIVND (reference sequence). The CDR3 extends over 13 amino acids. V lost 1 base and J 4 bases, leaving 7 bases between the germline ends. The CDR3 region is CASSIGQAYGYTF. The CDR3 coding sequence is TGTGCCAGTAGTATAGGACAGGCCTATGGCTACACCTTC.

The V call is TRBV19, the J call TRBJ1-3, with D perhaps matching TRBD1 (5 bases). The CDR3 runs 15 residues. Germline V CDR1 and CDR2: LNHDA, SQIVND (reference sequence). The germline V and J ends were trimmed by 6 bases and 1 base, with 13 bases remaining between them. The CDR3 DNA follows: TGTGCCAGTAGGAGATCAGGGAATTCTGGAAACACCATATATTTT. Protein product: CASRRSGNSGNTIYF. The full variable domain, with the rest looked up from reference TRBV19 and TRBJ1-3, is DGGITQSPKYLFRKEGQNVTLSCEQNLNHDAMYWYRQDPGQGLRLIYYSQIVNDFQKGDIAEGYSVSREKKESFPLTVTSAQKNPTAFYLCASRRSGNSGNTIYFGEGSWLTVV.

In its sample, this clone was seen a few times. CDR3 region: CASSPLRTGNYGYTF. The CDR3 nucleotides are TGTGCCAGCAGCCCCCTCCGGACAGGGAACTATGGCTACACCTTC. The rearrangement links TRBV7-9 to TRBJ1-2, with 8 bases lining up with TRBD1. Trimming took 5 bases from V and 2 from J; bases not matched to a gene: 7. This CDR3 has 15 residues. CDR1 and CDR2 from the germline V gene are SEHNR and FQNEAQ (reference sequence).

The rearrangement joins TRBV28 to TRBJ2-7, with 11 bases lining up with TRBD2. Germline-derived CDR1 and CDR2 are MDHEN and SYDVKM. V lost 5 bases to trimming and J lost 12 bases; unmatched junction nucleotides: 18. CDR3 length equals 16 residues. The CDR3 nucleotides are TGTGCCAGCAGTGTCAGTTTAGCGGGAGGGCCGGGAGGTGGGTACTTC. Amino acid sequence: CASSVSLAGGPGGGYF.

The J gene is TRBJ2-5, the V gene TRBV6-5; D gene uncertain. V was pared by 6 bases and J by 2 bases, with 7 bases between. CDR1 and CDR2 (germline): MNHEY, SVGAGI. This CDR3 contains 12 residues. CDR3 region: CASSPRQETQYF. The CDR3 region has the DNA TGTGCCAGCAGCCCCCGGCAAGAGACCCAGTACTTC.

The chain has TRBV6-5 and TRBJ1-2; 8 bases match TRBD1. This CDR3 spans 13 amino acids. Per germline, CDR1 MNHEY and CDR2 SVGAGI. V was clipped by 2 bases and J by 6 bases; unmatched bases: 2. DNA for the CDR3: TGTGCCAGCAGTTACCCGGACAGGGATGGCTACACCTTC. This gives the protein CASSYPDRDGYTF.

This chain uses TRBV3-1 (or the pseudogene TRBV3-2) with TRBJ1-2; D call uncertain. The CDR3 contains 14 residues. Per germline, CDR1 LGHDT and CDR2 YNNKEL (reference sequence). V was cut by 0 bases and J by 12 bases, with 17 bases left in between. CDR3 sequence: CASSQDLAYLGHTF. CDR3 DNA: TGTGCCAGCAGCCAAGATCTGGCCTACTTGGGCCACACCTTC.

This clone was observed a single time. The chain carries TRBV5-8 and TRBJ2-7, with D possibly being TRBD1 (6 bases). V was trimmed by 1 base and J by 0 bases, leaving 14 bases between them. Per germline, CDR1 SGHTS and CDR2 YDEGEE. This CDR3 comprises 16 residues. The CDR3 here is CASSLLGAPSSYEQYF. In DNA form, the CDR3 reads TGTGCCAGCAGCTTGCTGGGGGCCCCAAGCTCCTACGAGCAGTACTTC.

This rearrangement joins TRBV11-3 to TRBJ2-1; 9 bases agree with TRBD2. CDR1 and CDR2 from the germline V gene are SGHNT and YENEEA. Trimming took 5 bases from V and 1 from J; bases not matched to a gene: 3. CDR3 size: 15 residues. CDR3 sequence reads: CASSPSGGSYNEQFF. The CDR3 DNA reads as TGTGCCAGCAGCCCAAGCGGGGGGTCCTACAATGAGCAGTTCTTC.

This clone has more than one count but fewer than ten. J is TRBJ1-1 and V is TRBV19; the D gene is possibly TRBD1 (6 bases). V lost 8 bases to trimming and J lost 1 base, with 23 bases between them. This CDR3 has 17 amino acids. Germline CDR1 and CDR2: LNHDA and SQIVND (reference sequence). CDR3 sequence: CASSPRGEGRANTEAFF. DNA of the CDR3: TGTGCCAGTTCCCCCAGGGGAGAGGGACGAGCGAACACTGAAGCTTTCTTT.

The chain combines TRBV23-1 with TRBJ2-1, with D possibly matching TRBD2 (6 bases). TRBV23-1 is labeled an ORF, and its function is uncertain. The CDR3 consists of 18 residues. V lost 5 bases and J lost 0, with 20 bases in between. In DNA form, the CDR3 reads TGCGCCAGCAGTAGCGGGCTCGAGAAATTGAGCTCCTACAATGAGCAGTTCTTC. This gives the protein CASSSGLEKLSSYNEQFF.

CDR3 nucleotides: TGTGCCAGCAGCGTAGGGCAGGGGGGCCTGGGTTCACCCCTCCACTTT. Translation: CASSVGQGGLGSPLHF. The chain employs TRBV9 and TRBJ1-6; 7 bases are a match to TRBD1. CDR1 and CDR2 (germline): SGDLS, YYNGEE. With V trimmed by 0 bases and J by 9 bases, 9 bases remained unmatched. The CDR3 is 16 residues long.